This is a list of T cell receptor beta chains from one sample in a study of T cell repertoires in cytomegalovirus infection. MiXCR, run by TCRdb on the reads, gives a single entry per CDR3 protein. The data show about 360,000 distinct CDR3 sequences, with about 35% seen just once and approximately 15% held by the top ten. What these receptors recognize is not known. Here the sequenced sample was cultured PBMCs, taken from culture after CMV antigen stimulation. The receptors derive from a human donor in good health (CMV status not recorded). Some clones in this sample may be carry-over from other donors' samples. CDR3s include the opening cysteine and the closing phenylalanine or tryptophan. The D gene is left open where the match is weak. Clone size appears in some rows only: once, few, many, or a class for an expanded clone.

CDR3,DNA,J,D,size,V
CASSLEPGAYNEQFF,TGTGCCAGCAGCTTAGAACCGGGAGCATACAATGAGCAGTTCTTC,TRBJ2-1,.,many,TRBV11-1
CASSAQGASYNEQFF,TGTGCCAGCAGCGCCCAGGGTGCCTCCTACAATGAGCAGTTCTTC,TRBJ2-1,.,many,TRBV7-2
CSARAAGGPGEQFF,TGCAGTGCTAGGGCAGCGGGAGGGCCTGGTGAGCAGTTCTTC,TRBJ2-1,TRBD2,.,TRBV20-1
CASSSGSTNEQFF,TGTGCCAGCAGTTCAGGTAGCACGAACGAGCAGTTCTTC,TRBJ2-1,.,few,TRBV12-3/TRBV12-4
CASSSPGAQHEQYF,TGTGCCAGCAGTTCTCCGGGAGCCCAGCACGAGCAGTACTTC,TRBJ2-7,.,.,TRBV28
CASSLVGNEHAEAFF,TGCGCCAGCAGCTTGGTGGGGAATGAGCATGCTGAAGCTTTCTTT,TRBJ1-1,.,.,TRBV5-1
CASSPGVRVNTEAFF,TGTGCCAGCAGTCCAGGGGTACGGGTGAACACTGAAGCTTTCTTT,TRBJ1-1,.,few,TRBV9
CASSLIEDQPQHF,TGTGCCAGCAGCTTAATAGAGGATCAGCCCCAGCATTTT,TRBJ1-5,.,.,TRBV11-2
CASSPRGGRGFYGYTF,TGTGCCAGCAGCCCTAGGGGTGGTAGGGGATTCTATGGCTACACCTTC,TRBJ1-2,.,.,TRBV7-2
CASSLLTGTGPNEQFF,TGTGCCAGCAGCTTATTAACCGGGACTGGCCCCAATGAGCAGTTCTTC,TRBJ2-1,.,.,TRBV7-9
CASGKDGRPYNEQFF,TGTGCTAGTGGAAAAGACGGACGTCCCTACAATGAGCAGTTCTTC,TRBJ2-1,.,.,TRBV12-5
CASSSDGDSGANVLTF,TGTGCCAGCAGCTCGGACGGAGACTCTGGGGCCAACGTCCTGACTTTC,TRBJ2-6,.,many,TRBV7-2
CSARVDGGYGYTF,TGCAGTGCTAGAGTCGACGGAGGCTATGGCTACACCTTC,TRBJ1-2,.,.,TRBV20-1
CASSLRLRKSTDTQYF,TGTGCCAGCAGTTTAAGACTGCGGAAGAGCACAGATACGCAGTATTTT,TRBJ2-3,.,many,TRBV6-2/TRBV6-3
CASSWGGGRYNEQFF,TGTGCCAGCAGTTGGGGGGGAGGAAGATACAATGAGCAGTTCTTC,TRBJ2-1,TRBD2,.,TRBV28
CAARGDNEQFF,TGTGCCGCACGTGGGGACAATGAGCAGTTCTTC,TRBJ2-1,.,.,TRBV7-3
CASSPHSSTNEKLFF,TGTGCCAGCAGCCCCCACTCATCAACTAATGAAAAACTGTTTTTT,TRBJ1-4,.,.,TRBV9
CASSGTGRNEQFF,TGTGCCAGTTCCGGGACAGGGAGGAATGAGCAGTTCTTC,TRBJ2-1,TRBD1,.,TRBV19
CASSLVGVMNTEAFF,TGTGCCAGCAGCTTAGTCGGAGTCATGAACACTGAAGCTTTCTTT,TRBJ1-1,.,many,TRBV7-2
CASSSTGMANQPQHF,TGTGCCAGCAGCTCCACAGGGATGGCCAATCAGCCCCAGCATTTT,TRBJ1-5,.,few,TRBV11-2
CASSLFSLGETQYF,TGTGCCAGCAGCTTATTTTCCCTAGGGGAGACCCAGTACTTC,TRBJ2-5,.,.,TRBV7-2
CASSPIRRASGSRLSDTQYF,TGTGCCAGCAGCCCCATTCGGAGGGCTAGCGGGAGTCGGTTATCAGATACGCAGTATTTT,TRBJ2-3,TRBD2,many,TRBV7-2
CASSLRLAGTDTQYF,TGTGCCAGCAGCTTAAGGTTGGCGGGCACAGATACGCAGTATTTT,TRBJ2-3,.,few,TRBV11-2
CASSRLGSNQPQHF,TGTGCCAGCAGTCGATTAGGGAGCAATCAGCCCCAGCATTTT,TRBJ1-5,.,.,TRBV6-8
CASHQGLLTHGGYTF,TGTGCCAGCCATCAGGGGCTACTCACCCACGGAGGCTACACCTTC,TRBJ1-2,.,.,TRBV12-3/TRBV12-4
CASGLADFNTGELFF,TGCGCCAGCGGACTAGCGGATTTCAACACCGGGGAGCTGTTTTTT,TRBJ2-2,TRBD2,.,TRBV4-1
CSASNDPHEAFF,TGCAGTGCTAGCAACGACCCTCATGAAGCTTTCTTT,TRBJ1-1,.,few,TRBV20-1
CASSATGILYNEQFF,TGTGCCAGCAGCGCAACAGGGATTCTATACAATGAGCAGTTCTTC,TRBJ2-1,.,.,TRBV6-8
CATSEPLADTQYF,TGTGCCACCAGTGAACCGCTAGCAGATACGCAGTATTTT,TRBJ2-3,.,.,TRBV24-1
CASSLGKQGREKFF,TGTGCCAGCAGCTTAGGGAAACAGGGACGGGAGAAGTTCTTC,TRBJ2-1,.,few,TRBV7-6
CASSSGLAGGPRNEQFF,TGTGCCAGCAGCTCGGGACTAGCGGGAGGGCCTCGAAATGAGCAGTTCTTC,TRBJ2-1,TRBD2,many,TRBV11-2
CSARTARVYGYTF,TGCAGTGCGCGGACCGCGAGAGTCTATGGCTACACCTTC,TRBJ1-2,.,few,TRBV20-1
CATTNLAGTETQYF,TGTGCCACGACGAACCTAGCCGGCACAGAGACCCAGTACTTC,TRBJ2-5,.,many,TRBV7-8
CASINDGSTGELFF,TGTGCCAGCATTAACGACGGCAGCACCGGGGAGCTGTTTTTT,TRBJ2-2,.,few,TRBV6-2/TRBV6-3
CASSFDMSGTGELFF,TGTGCCAGCAGCTTTGACATGTCCGGCACCGGGGAGCTGTTTTTT,TRBJ2-2,.,.,TRBV11-1
CASSSVAGSSYNEQFF,TGTGCCAGCAGCTCTGTAGCGGGGAGCTCCTACAATGAGCAGTTCTTC,TRBJ2-1,TRBD2,.,TRBV7-2
CASSPRTSGEQYF,TGTGCCAGCAGCCCCCGGACCTCAGGCGAGCAGTACTTC,TRBJ2-7,.,.,TRBV6-6
CASRQGVGYGYTF,TGTGCCAGTAGGCAGGGAGTCGGCTATGGCTACACCTTC,TRBJ1-2,.,few,TRBV19
CASSLQSPNIQYF,TGTGCCAGCAGTTTACAGTCCCCGAACATTCAGTACTTC,TRBJ2-4,.,.,TRBV28
CASRRRTYTDTQYF,TGTGCCAGCAGAAGAAGGACTTACACAGATACGCAGTATTTT,TRBJ2-3,.,few,TRBV12-3/TRBV12-4